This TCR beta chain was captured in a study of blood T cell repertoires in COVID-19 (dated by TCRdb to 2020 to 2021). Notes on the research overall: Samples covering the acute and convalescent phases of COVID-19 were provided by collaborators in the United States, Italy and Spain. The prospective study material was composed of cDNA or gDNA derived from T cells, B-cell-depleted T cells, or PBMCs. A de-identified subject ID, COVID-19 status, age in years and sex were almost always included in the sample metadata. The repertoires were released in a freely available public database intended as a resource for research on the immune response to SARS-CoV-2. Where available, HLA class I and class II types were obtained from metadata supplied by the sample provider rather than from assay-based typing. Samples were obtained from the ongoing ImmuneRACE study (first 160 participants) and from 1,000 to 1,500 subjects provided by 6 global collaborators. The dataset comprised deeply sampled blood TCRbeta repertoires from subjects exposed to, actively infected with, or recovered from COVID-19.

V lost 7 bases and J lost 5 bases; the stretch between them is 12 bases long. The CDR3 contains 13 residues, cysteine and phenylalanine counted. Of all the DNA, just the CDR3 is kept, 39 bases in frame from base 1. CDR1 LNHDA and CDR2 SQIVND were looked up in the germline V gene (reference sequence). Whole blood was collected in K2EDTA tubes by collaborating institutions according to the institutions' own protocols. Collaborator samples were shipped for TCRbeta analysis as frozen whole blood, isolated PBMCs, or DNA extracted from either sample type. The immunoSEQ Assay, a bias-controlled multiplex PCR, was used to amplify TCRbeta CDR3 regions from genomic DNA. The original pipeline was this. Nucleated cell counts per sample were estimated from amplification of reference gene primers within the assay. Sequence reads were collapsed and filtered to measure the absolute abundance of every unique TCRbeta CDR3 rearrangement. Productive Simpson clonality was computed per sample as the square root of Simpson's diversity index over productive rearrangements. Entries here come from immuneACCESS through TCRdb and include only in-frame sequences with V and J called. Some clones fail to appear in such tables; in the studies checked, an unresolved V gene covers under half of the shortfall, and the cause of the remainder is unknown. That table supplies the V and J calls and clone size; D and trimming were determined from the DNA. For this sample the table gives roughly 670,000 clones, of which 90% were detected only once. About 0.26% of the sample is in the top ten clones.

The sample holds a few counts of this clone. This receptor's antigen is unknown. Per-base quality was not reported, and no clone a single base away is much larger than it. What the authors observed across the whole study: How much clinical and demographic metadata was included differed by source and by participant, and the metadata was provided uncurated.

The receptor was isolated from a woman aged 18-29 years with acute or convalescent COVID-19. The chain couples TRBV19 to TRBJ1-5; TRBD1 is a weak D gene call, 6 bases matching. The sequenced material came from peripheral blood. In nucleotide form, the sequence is TGTGCCAGTACGACAGGTCGATATCAGCCCCAGCATTTT. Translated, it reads CASTTGRYQPQHF.